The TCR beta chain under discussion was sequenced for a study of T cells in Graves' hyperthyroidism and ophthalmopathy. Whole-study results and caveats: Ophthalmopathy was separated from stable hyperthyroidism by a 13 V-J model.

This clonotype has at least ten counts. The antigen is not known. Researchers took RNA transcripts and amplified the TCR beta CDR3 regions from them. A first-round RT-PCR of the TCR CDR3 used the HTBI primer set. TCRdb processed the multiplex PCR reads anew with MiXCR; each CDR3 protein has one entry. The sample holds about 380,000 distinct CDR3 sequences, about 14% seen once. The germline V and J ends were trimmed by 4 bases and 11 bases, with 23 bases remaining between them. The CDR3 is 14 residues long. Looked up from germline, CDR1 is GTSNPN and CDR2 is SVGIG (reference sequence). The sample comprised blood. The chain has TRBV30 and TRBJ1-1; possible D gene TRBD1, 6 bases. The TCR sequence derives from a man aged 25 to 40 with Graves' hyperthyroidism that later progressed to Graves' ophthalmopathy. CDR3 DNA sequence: TGTGCCTGGATACCCAGCAGGGGCTTCGAATACGCTTTCTTT. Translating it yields CAWIPSRGFEYAFF.